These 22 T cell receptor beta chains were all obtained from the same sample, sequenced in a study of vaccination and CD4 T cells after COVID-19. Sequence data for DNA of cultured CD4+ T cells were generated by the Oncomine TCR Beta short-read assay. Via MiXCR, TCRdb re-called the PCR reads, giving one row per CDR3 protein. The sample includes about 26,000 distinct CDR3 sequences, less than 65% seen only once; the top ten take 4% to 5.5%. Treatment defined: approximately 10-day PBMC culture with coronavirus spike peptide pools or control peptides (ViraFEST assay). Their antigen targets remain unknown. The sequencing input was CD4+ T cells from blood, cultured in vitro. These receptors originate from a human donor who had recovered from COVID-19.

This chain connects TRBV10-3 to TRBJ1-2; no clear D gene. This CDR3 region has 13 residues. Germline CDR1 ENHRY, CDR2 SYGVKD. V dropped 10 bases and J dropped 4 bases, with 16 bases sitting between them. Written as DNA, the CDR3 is TGTGCCACCTCAGAACTGCCCCTCTATGGCTACACCTTC. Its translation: CATSELPLYGYTF.

The CDR3 coding sequence is TGTGCCAGCAGGAAAATCGGCGTTTTCCCCCAAGAGACCCAGTACTTC. Translating gives CASRKIGVFPQETQYF. The chain joins TRBV27 to TRBJ2-5; D remains unclear. The germline V gene has CDR1 MNHEY and CDR2 SMNVEV (reference sequence). V was pared by 6 bases and J by 1 base, with 18 bases between. This CDR3 is 16 amino acids long.

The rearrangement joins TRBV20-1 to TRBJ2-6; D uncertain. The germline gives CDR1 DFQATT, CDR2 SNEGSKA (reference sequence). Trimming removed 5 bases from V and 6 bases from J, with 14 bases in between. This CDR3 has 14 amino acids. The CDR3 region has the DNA TGCAGTGCTCTAGACGGGCGGATGGCCAACGTCCTGACTTTC. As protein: CSALDGRMANVLTF.

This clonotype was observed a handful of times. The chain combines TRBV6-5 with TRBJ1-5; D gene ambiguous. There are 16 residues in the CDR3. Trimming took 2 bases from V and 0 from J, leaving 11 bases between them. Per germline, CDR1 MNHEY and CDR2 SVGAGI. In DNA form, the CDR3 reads TGTGCCAGCAGTTACGTCCCTACCGATAGCAATCAGCCCCAGCATTTT. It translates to CASSYVPTDSNQPQHF.

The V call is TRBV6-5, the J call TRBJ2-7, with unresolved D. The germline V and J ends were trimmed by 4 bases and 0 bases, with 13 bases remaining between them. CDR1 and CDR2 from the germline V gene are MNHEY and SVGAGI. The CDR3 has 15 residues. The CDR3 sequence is CASSSRLYSSYEQYF. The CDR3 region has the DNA TGTGCCAGCAGTTCACGACTGTATAGCTCCTACGAGCAGTACTTC.

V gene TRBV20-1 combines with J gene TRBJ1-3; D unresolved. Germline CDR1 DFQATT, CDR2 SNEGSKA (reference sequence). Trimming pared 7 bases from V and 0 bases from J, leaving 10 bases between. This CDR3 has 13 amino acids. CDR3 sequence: CSVFANSGNTIYF. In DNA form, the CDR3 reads TGCAGTGTGTTCGCCAACTCTGGAAACACCATATATTTT.

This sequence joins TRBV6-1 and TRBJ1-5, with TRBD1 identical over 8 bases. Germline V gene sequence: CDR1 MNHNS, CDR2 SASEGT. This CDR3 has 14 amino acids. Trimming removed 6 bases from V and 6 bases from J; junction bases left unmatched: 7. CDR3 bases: TGTGCCAGCAGGATTACAGGGGGGGCTCAGCCCCAGCATTTT. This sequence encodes CASRITGGAQPQHF.

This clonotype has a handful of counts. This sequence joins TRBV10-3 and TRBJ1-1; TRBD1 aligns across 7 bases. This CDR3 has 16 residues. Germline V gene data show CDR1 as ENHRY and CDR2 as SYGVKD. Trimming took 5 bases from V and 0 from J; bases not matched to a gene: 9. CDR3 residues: CAISPNPTGMNTEAFF. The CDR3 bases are TGTGCCATCAGTCCCAACCCGACAGGGATGAACACTGAAGCTTTCTTT.

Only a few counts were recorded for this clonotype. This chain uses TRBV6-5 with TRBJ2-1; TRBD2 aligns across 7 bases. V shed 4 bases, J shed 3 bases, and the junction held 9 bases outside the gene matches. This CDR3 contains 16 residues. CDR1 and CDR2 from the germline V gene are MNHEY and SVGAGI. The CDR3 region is CASSSRPSGVYNEQFF. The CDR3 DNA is TGTGCCAGCAGTTCTCGACCGAGCGGGGTCTACAATGAGCAGTTCTTC.

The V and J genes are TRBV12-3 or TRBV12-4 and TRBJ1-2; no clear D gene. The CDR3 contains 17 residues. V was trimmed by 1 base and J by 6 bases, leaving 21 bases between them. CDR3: CASSLGGKGSLSDGYTF. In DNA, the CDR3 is TGTGCCAGCAGTTTAGGTGGTAAAGGGTCCCTTAGTGATGGCTACACCTTC.

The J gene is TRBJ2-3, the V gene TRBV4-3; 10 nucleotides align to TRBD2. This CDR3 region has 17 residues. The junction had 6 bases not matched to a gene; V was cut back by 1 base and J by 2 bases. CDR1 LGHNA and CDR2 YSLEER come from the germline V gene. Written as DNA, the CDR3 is TGCGCCAGCAGCCAAGTCCTAGCGGGGGCGCTCACAGATACGCAGTATTTT. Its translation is CASSQVLAGALTDTQYF.

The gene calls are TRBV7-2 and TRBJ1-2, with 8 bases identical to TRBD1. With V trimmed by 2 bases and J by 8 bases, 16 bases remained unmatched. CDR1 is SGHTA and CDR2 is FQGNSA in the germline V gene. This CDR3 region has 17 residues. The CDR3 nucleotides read TGTGCCAGCAGCTTATTTCGTGGGGGGACAGGAAGAGAAGGCTACACCTTC. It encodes CASSLFRGGTGREGYTF.

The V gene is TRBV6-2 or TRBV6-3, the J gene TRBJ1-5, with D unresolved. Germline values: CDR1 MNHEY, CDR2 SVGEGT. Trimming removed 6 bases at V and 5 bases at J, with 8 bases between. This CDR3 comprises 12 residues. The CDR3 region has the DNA TGTGCCAGCAGCAGGTCTTATCAGCCCCAGCATTTT. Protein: CASSRSYQPQHF.

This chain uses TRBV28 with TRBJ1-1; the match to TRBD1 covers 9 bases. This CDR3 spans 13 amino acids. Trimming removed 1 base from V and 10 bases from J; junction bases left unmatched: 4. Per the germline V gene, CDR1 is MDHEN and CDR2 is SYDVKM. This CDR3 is CASSLLPGQGAFF. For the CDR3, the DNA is TGTGCCAGCAGTTTATTGCCGGGACAGGGAGCTTTCTTT.

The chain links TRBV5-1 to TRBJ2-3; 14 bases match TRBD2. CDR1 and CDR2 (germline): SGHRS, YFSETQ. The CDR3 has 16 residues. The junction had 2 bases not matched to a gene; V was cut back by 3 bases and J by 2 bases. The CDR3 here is CASSSGLAGDTDTQYF. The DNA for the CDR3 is TGCGCCAGCAGCTCGGGACTAGCGGGGGACACAGATACGCAGTATTTT.

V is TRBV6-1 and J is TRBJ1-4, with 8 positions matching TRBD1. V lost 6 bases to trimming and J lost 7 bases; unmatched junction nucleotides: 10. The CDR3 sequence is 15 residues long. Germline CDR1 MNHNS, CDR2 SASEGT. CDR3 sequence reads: CASRTTGAGAEKLFF. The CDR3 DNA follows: TGTGCCAGCAGAACGACAGGGGCAGGCGCTGAAAAACTGTTTTTT.

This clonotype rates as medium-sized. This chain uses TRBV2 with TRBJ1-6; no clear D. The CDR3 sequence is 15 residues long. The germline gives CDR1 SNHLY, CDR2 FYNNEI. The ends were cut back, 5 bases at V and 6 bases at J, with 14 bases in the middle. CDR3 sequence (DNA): TGTGCCAGCAGTCCATTGGCCATTGCTAATTCACCCCTCCACTTT. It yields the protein CASSPLAIANSPLHF. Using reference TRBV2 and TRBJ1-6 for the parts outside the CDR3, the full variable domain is EPEVTQTPSHQVTQMGQEVILRCVPISNHLYFYWYRQILGQKVEFLVSFYNNEISEKSEIFDDQFSVERPDGSNFTLKIRSTKLEDSAMYFCASSPLAIANSPLHFGNGTRLTVT.

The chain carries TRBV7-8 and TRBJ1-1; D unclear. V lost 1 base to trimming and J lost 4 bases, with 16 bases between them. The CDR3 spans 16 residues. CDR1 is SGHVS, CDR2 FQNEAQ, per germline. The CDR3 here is CASSLVSSGVVTEAFF. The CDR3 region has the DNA TGTGCCAGCAGCTTAGTCAGTTCAGGAGTGGTCACTGAAGCTTTCTTT.

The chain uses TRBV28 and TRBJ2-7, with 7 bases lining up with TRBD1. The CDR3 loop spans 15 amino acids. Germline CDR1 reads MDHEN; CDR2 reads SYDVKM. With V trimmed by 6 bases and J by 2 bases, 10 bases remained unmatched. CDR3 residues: CASRFADRAPYEQYF. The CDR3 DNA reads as TGTGCCAGCAGGTTCGCTGACAGGGCCCCCTACGAGCAGTACTTC.

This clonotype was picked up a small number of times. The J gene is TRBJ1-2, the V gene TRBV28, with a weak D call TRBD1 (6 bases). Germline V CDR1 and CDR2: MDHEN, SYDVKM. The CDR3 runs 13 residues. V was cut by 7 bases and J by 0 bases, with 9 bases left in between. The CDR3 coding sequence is TGTGCCAGCACCGGGGGCTCTAACTATGGCTACACCTTC. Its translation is CASTGGSNYGYTF.

The CDR3 region is CASRRALNSGNTIYF. The DNA of the CDR3 is TGTGCCAGCAGGAGGGCCCTAAACTCTGGAAACACCATATATTTT. V is TRBV6-1 and J is TRBJ1-3; D remains unclear. Germline V gives CDR1 MNHNS, CDR2 SASEGT. V dropped 6 bases and J dropped 0 bases, with 12 bases sitting between them. The CDR3 totals 15 residues.

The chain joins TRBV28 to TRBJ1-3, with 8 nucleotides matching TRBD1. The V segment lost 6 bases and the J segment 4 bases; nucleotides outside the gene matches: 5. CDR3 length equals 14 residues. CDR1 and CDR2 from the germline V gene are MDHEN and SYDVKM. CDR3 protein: CASSTWTGGNTIYF. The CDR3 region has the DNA TGTGCCAGCAGCACCTGGACAGGGGGAAACACCATATATTTT.